This passage covers 3 T cell receptor beta chains from one sample sequenced in a study of PD-1 blockade in mismatch repair-deficient tumors (dated by TCRdb to about 2017). Receptor libraries were prepared by the immunoSEQ multiplex PCR assay. TCRdb holds this immuneACCESS table with in-frame rearrangements only. Some clones are missing; in checked studies, unresolved V genes explain under half, and the rest has no known cause. Present in this sample are 90,000 to 120,000 clones, 82% of which were seen just once. 6.3% of the sample is taken by the ten largest. The sequencing here drew on peripheral blood, taken approximately 36 weeks after starting pembrolizumab. These TCRs come from an adult with mismatch repair-deficient cancer.

A single count supports this clone. The rearrangement links TRBV28 to TRBJ2-5, with a weak D call TRBD1 (6 bases). The CDR3 extends over 15 amino acids. V was cut by 2 bases and J by 5 bases, with 15 bases left in between. Germline V lookup: CDR1 MDHEN, CDR2 SYDVKM. In nucleotides, the CDR3 is TGTGCCAGCAGTTTAGGGACACACTCTGGGGAGACCCAGTACTTC. Translating it yields CASSLGTHSGETQYF.

The rearrangement uses TRBV5-1 and TRBJ1-2; D is uncertain. CDR3 length equals 12 residues. V dropped 5 bases and J dropped 8 bases, with 13 bases sitting between them. Germline CDR1 SGHRS, CDR2 YFSETQ. The CDR3, as DNA: TGCGCCAGCAGAGAAAATGAAGGGGGCTACACCTTC. Translating it yields CASRENEGGYTF.

The chain joins TRBV7-6 to TRBJ2-3; TRBD2 matches at 13 bases. CDR1 is SGHVS and CDR2 is FNYEAQ in the germline V gene. The junction had 16 bases not matched to a gene; V was cut back by 5 bases and J by 2 bases. The CDR3 is 20 residues long. In DNA form, the CDR3 reads TGTGCCAGCAGCCTAGATCTGAGACTAGCGGGAGGATTGATCACAGATACGCAGTATTTT. Residues: CASSLDLRLAGGLITDTQYF.